This T cell receptor (beta chain) emerged from a study of blood T cell repertoires in COVID-19. Across the whole study: Sources were T cells, B-cell-depleted T cells, or PBMCs; the material itself was cDNA or gDNA.

CDR3 size: 16 residues. Germline-derived CDR1 and CDR2 are KGHSH and LQKENI. Trimming left V 2 bases short and J 1 base short, with 11 bases between. Using immunoSEQ multiplex PCR, the repertoire was profiled, and TCRdb retains in-frame clones only, with some absent. The sample has 150,000 to 180,000 clones; approximately 80% are singletons. The clonotype comes from a woman in her sixties with COVID-19, enrolled during active disease. Sequencing input: peripheral blood. V gene TRBV18 combines with J gene TRBJ2-2; D remains ambiguous. As DNA, the CDR3 is TGTGCCAGCTCACCAAACATTATCCAGAACACCGGGGAGCTGTTTTTT. It translates to CASSPNIIQNTGELFF.